One TCR beta chain is described in this entry. This clone's antigen is unknown. No qualities accompany the bases; no much larger clone lies one base away. The sample belongs to a study of blood T cells in healthy people across ages (dated by TCRdb to the mid-2010s). As for the study more broadly: In model experiments, template switching captured roughly one uniquely barcoded TCR beta cDNA molecule for every two T cells. Using deep sequencing normalized with unique cDNA molecular identifiers, the study measured how TCR beta repertoire diversity changes with age. Donors were grouped into four age groups: young (average approximately 15 years), middle-aged (under 40), aged (around 60) and long-lived (less than 85). To avoid experimental bias, donors of different ages were spread randomly across the sequencing lanes. The study analyzed two additional independent replicas of 1 million unique cDNA reads from the same blood draw for two donors, one aged 18 to 30 and one aged 80 or older. What the research found in general, with its limitations: Conclusive comparison of naive and antigen-experienced compartments was prevented by the profiling of bulk unsorted PBMCs. Because donor CMV infection status was unknown, age-related changes in expanded clonotypes were potentially confounded. Observed TCR beta diversity correlated strongly with the percentage of naive T cells measured by flow cytometry. Estimates of total diversity from one million sequenced T cells were regarded as lower bounds and underestimates. Observed TCR beta diversity per million T cells fell roughly linearly with age, and a significant reduction was already apparent by age roughly 40. Compared with the aged group, the long-lived group had more naive CD4+ T cells, fewer expanded clones and increased TCR diversity, suggesting age selection.

Donors were 35 to 40 systemically healthy Caucasian individuals from Russia aged roughly 6 to 90 years. Roughly 11 milliliters of peripheral blood were drawn from each donor into EDTA-treated Vacutainer tubes. Ficoll-Paque density-gradient centrifugation was used to isolate PBMCs, with at least 6 million obtained per sample. Trizol reagent was used to extract total RNA from PBMCs, with at least 6 micrograms per sample. Naive CD45RAhigh/CD27high T cell percentages were measured by flow cytometry on a PBMC aliquot from every donor. Taken from cysteine to phenylalanine, the CDR3 has 17 residues. Of all the DNA, just the CDR3 is kept, 51 bases in frame from base 1. The germline V gene supplies CDR1 LGHNA and CDR2 YNFKEQ. After removal of 4 bases from V and 0 bases from J, the junction retains 7 bases not matched to a gene. Libraries came from 5' RACE. The run used an Illumina HiSeq 2500. A second about 7 to 11 cycle PCR used a sample-barcoded 5' primer and a J-beta primer mix. A template-switch 5' adaptor carrying 12 random nucleotides introduced a unique molecular identifier onto each TCR beta cDNA molecule. Each sample yielded at least 3 million CDR3-containing paired-end reads. First-strand cDNA synthesis was performed from all RNA using the Mint cDNA synthesis kit, with priming by a TRBC-specific oligonucleotide. Following uracil-DNA glycosylase treatment, a first 18-cycle PCR with universal primers M1SS and BC2_uni_R was performed on all cDNA. Regarding the original processing steps: Normalization of each sample was performed by random selection of 1 million high-quality reads, each carrying a distinct molecular identifier. Instead of being binned into consensus sequences, reads with shared molecular identifiers were discarded. MiTCR, set to a Q25 quality threshold and the strictest error-elimination algorithm, was used for CDR3 identification, clonotype clustering and error correction. A nonparametric unseen species model with Euler transformation was used to estimate lower-bound total TCR beta diversity. The public reads were quality trimmed at Q25 with fastp and then assembled into clones with MiXCR by TCRdb, keeping productive beta chains. Merged by CDR3 protein, the rows form single entries marked with the most common genes and DNA. The V and J calls follow TCRdb's processing rather than the paper's. This sample holds about 1.8 million distinct CDR3 sequences; about 50% were observed only once. Less than 2.5% of the sample belongs to the ten largest clones.

This TCR derives from a woman between 35 and 50 years old in good health. Recombination joined TRBV4-2 with TRBJ1-4; TRBD1 fits 8 bases in the junction. Sequencing was done on a sample of blood. The nucleotides read TGTGCCAGCAGCCCCCTGGGACAGGAGACAACTAATGAAAAACTGTTTTTT. It translates as CASSPLGQETTNEKLFF.